This T cell receptor beta chain was sequenced in a study of OX40 agonist ivuxolimab in advanced cancers. Overall study findings and caveats: Clonal expansion among partial responders at 0.1-3.0 mg/kg ranked near the lowest. Relative to CD4+, CD8+ T cells held more expanded clones on average.

About this clone itself: Antigen specificity is unknown.

Generated by immunoSEQ multiplex PCR, the TCRdb table keeps only in-frame clones and is missing some. The sample contains over 10,000 clones, 75% to 95% of which appear only once. This CDR3 contains 16 residues. Germline V lookup: CDR1 MNHEY, CDR2 SMNVEV (reference sequence). The V gene lost 4 bases and the J gene lost 4 bases, with 16 bases spanning the gap. The sequence came from an adult with an advanced solid tumor such as melanoma, head and neck, liver or kidney cancer. The chain links TRBV27 to TRBJ1-4; D may be TRBD1 (5 bases). Sample: CD4+ or CD8+ T cells sorted from blood, taken in a trial of the OX40 agonist ivuxolimab. CDR3 DNA: TGTGCCAGCAGTTCGACGAGGGGCAGGGATAATGAAAAACTGTTTTTT. Amino acids: CASSSTRGRDNEKLFF.